Listed here are 2 T cell receptor beta chains from one sample, sequenced in a study of T cell repertoires in cytomegalovirus infection. From the reads, TCRdb called clonotypes with MiXCR, one entry per CDR3 protein. The top ten hold about 12% of the sample, which has 700,000 to 900,000 distinct CDR3 sequences, roughly 28% seen once. The antigens of these receptors remain unknown. The sequences come from cultured CD8+ T cells from PBMCs, collected from culture after CMV antigen stimulation. The origin of the receptors is a human donor in good health (CMV status not recorded). Some clones in this sample may be carry-over from other donors' samples.

The chain recombines TRBV7-9 with TRBJ2-1; weak D call: TRBD1 (6 bases). CDR1 and CDR2 (germline): SEHNR, FQNEAQ (reference sequence). CDR3 length equals 15 residues. V shed 5 bases and J shed 1 base, with 12 bases lying between them. This CDR3 reads CASSRTDVSYNEQFF. The CDR3 DNA sequence: TGTGCCAGCAGCCGGACAGACGTTTCCTACAATGAGCAGTTCTTC. Full variable domain (rest looked up from reference TRBV7-9 and TRBJ2-1): DTGVSQNPRHKITKRGQNVTFRCDPISEHNRLYWYRQTLGQGPEFLTYFQNEAQLEKSRLLSDRFSAERPKGSFSTLEIQRTEQGDSAMYLCASSRTDVSYNEQFFGPGTRLTVL.

This clonotype was counted at least ten times. The rearrangement uses TRBV7-9 and TRBJ2-7; no clear D gene. CDR1 is SEHNR, CDR2 FQNEAQ, per germline (reference sequence). V was trimmed by 5 bases and J by 0 bases, leaving 8 bases between them. CDR3 size: 13 residues. CDR3 coding DNA: TGTGCCAGCAGCCCTAGGACCTCCTACGAGCAGTACGTC. It translates to CASSPRTSYEQYV.